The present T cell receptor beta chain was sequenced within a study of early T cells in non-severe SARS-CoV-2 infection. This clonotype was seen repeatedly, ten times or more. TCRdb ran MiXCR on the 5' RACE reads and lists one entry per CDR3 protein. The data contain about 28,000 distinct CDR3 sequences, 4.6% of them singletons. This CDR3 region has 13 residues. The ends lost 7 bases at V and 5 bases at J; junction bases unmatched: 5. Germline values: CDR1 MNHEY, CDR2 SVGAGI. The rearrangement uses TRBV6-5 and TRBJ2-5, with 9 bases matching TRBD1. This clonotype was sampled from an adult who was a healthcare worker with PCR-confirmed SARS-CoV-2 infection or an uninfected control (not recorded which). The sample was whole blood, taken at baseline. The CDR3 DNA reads TGTGCCAGCACCTCGGACAGGGGCGAGACCCAGTACTTC. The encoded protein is CASTSDRGETQYF.